The 8 T cell receptor beta chains presented below share a single source sample, sequenced in a study of blood T cell repertoires in COVID-19. Profiled with immunoSEQ multiplex PCR; TCRdb holds only in-frame clones, not every one. The table records 200,000 to 250,000 clones, about 86% of them present only once. Sequencing was done on a sample of peripheral blood. These receptors all come from a woman in her fifties or sixties with acute or convalescent COVID-19.

V is TRBV5-5 and J is TRBJ2-7; D gene uncertain. The V gene lost 0 bases and the J gene lost 1 base, with 8 bases spanning the gap. Germline V gene sequence: CDR1 SGHKS, CDR2 YYEKEE (reference sequence). CDR3 length equals 14 residues. CDR3 sequence: CASSLEITSYEQYF. The CDR3 DNA reads TGTGCCAGCAGCTTGGAGATCACTTCCTACGAGCAGTACTTC.

This chain links TRBV7-2 with TRBJ2-7; 8 nucleotides line up with TRBD2. Germline V lookup: CDR1 SGHTA, CDR2 FQGNSA. The trim removed 5 bases at V and 2 bases at J, leaving 11 bases unmatched. The CDR3 loop spans 16 amino acids. CDR3 nucleotide sequence: TGTGCCAGCAGCCCGTCTTTAGCGGGGAGGGCCTACGAGCAGTACTTC. Translating it yields CASSPSLAGRAYEQYF.

This sequence joins TRBV2 and TRBJ1-2; maybe TRBD1 (5 bases). CDR1 is SNHLY, CDR2 FYNNEI, per germline. This CDR3 comprises 14 residues. Trimming cost V 6 bases and J 0 bases, with 11 bases left between them. CDR3 in amino acids: CASSPQGSNYGYTF. In DNA form, the CDR3 reads TGTGCCAGCAGCCCCCAGGGCTCTAACTATGGCTACACCTTC.

The V gene is TRBV2, the J gene TRBJ2-7; no reliable D call. V was trimmed by 6 bases and J by 3 bases, leaving 21 bases between them. Germline values: CDR1 SNHLY, CDR2 FYNNEI. The CDR3 contains 16 residues. This CDR3 is CASSRILGSGYYEQYF. The CDR3 DNA reads TGTGCCAGCAGCCGGATCCTTGGATCCGGGTACTACGAGCAGTACTTC.

V is TRBV6-6 and J is TRBJ1-1; D possibly corresponds to TRBD1 (5 bases). This CDR3 contains 14 residues. The V end was cut by 8 bases, the J end by 2 bases, with 15 bases between. Looked up from germline, CDR1 is MNHNY and CDR2 is SVGAGI (reference sequence). The CDR3 loop reads CASSLRGGNTEAFF. As DNA, the CDR3 is TGTGCCAGCTCTCTGCGGGGCGGCAACACTGAAGCTTTCTTT.

J is TRBJ2-1 and V is TRBV11-3, with D maybe TRBD2 (5 bases). Trimming left V 4 bases short and J 6 bases short, with 10 bases between. Germline V gives CDR1 SGHNT, CDR2 YENEEA. This CDR3 spans 13 amino acids. The CDR3 protein is CASSSRVSNEQFF. The CDR3 DNA follows: TGTGCCAGCAGCTCGCGGGTTAGCAATGAGCAGTTCTTC.

V is TRBV7-9 and J is TRBJ1-3; D not certain. The CDR3 extends over 15 amino acids. From germline, CDR1 is SEHNR and CDR2 FQNEAQ (reference sequence). V lost 1 base and J 2 bases, leaving 9 bases between the germline ends. CDR3 region: CASSLGGTPGNTIYF. The CDR3 coding sequence is TGTGCCAGCAGCTTAGGAGGAACCCCTGGAAACACCATATATTTT.

J is TRBJ2-5 and V is TRBV19; D possibly corresponds to TRBD1 (6 bases). CDR1 and CDR2 from the germline V gene are LNHDA and SQIVND (reference sequence). The CDR3 is 14 amino acids. V lost 10 bases to trimming and J lost 4 bases, with 19 bases between them. The CDR3 region has the DNA TGTGCCACCTCTACGGACGACAGGAGAGAGACCCAGTACTTC. Protein sequence: CATSTDDRRETQYF.